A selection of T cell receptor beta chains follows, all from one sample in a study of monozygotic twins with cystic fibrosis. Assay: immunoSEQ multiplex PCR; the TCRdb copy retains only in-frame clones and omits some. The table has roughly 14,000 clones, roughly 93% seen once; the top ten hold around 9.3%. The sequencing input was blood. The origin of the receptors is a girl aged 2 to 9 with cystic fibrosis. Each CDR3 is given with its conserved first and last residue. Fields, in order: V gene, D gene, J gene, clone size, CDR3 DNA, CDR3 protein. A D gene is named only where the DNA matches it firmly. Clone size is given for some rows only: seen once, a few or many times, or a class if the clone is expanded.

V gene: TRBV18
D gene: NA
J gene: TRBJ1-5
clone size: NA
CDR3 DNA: TGTGCCAGCGCGAAGGCCTATAGCAATCAGCCCCAGCATTTT
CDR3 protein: CASAKAYSNQPQHF

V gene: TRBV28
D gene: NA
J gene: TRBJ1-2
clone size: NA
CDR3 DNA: TGTGCCAGCAGTCCACTCAGGGGTTTCTATGGCTACACCTTC
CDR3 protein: CASSPLRGFYGYTF

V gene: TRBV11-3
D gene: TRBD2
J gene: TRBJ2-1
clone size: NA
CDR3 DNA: TGTGCCAGCAGCGTTAGCGGGAGTTTCTACAATGAGCAGTTCTTC
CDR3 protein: CASSVSGSFYNEQFF

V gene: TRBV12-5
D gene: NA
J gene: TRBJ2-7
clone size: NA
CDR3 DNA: TGTGCTAGTGGTTTGGTAGGCGAGCAGTACTTC
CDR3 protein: CASGLVGEQYF

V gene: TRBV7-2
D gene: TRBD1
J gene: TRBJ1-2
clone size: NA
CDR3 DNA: TGTGCCAGCAGCACGGGACAGGGGGCGCGGGGCTACACCTTC
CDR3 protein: CASSTGQGARGYTF

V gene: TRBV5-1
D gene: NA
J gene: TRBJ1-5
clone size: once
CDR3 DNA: TGCGCCAGCAGCTTGGGGGACCTAGGTCAGCCCCAGCATTTT
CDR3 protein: CASSLGDLGQPQHF

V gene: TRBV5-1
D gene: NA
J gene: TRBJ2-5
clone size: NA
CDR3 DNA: TGCGCCAGCAGGGGGACCCCGGGGGAGACCCAGTACTTC
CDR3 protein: CASRGTPGETQYF

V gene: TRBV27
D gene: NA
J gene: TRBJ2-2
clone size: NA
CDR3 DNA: TGTGCCAGCAAATGGGGGGAGAACACCGGGGAGCTGTTTTTT
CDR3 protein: CASKWGENTGELFF

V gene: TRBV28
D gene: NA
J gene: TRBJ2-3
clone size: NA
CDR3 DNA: TGTGCCAGCAGTTTACTTAGAGTCACAGATACGCAGTATTTT
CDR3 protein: CASSLLRVTDTQYF

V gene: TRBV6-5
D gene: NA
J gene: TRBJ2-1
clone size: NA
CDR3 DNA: TGTGCCAGCAGTTACTCGAAGGGGAGCTCCTACAATGAGCAGTTCTTC
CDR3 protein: CASSYSKGSSYNEQFF

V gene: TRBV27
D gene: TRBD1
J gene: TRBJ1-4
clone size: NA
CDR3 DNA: TGTGCCAGCAGTTCGCTACAGGGGATCGGTACATCTAATGAAAAACTGTTTTTT
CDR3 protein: CASSSLQGIGTSNEKLFF

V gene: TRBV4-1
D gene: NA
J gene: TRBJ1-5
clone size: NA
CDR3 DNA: TGCGCCAGCAGCCAAGGGGCGGGCGGCAATCAGCCCCAGCATTTT
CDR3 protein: CASSQGAGGNQPQHF

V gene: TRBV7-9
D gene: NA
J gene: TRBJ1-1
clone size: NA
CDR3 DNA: TGTGCCAGCAGCTTAATGTCAGGGGTATGGGACACTGAAGCTTTCTTT
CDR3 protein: CASSLMSGVWDTEAFF

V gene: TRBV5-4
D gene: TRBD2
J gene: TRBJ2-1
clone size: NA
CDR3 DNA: TGTGCCACCCACTCTCCGGGGGGCAATGAGCAGTTCTTC
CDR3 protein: CATHSPGGNEQFF

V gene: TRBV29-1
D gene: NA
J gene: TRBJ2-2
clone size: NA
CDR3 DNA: TGCAGCGTAGCCAGGGTGGGCACCGGGGAGCTGTTTTTT
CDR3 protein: CSVARVGTGELFF

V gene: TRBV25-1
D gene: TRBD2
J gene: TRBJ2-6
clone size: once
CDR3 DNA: TGTGCCAGCAGTGACCGACGGGAGGCAGGGGCCAACGTCCTGACTTTC
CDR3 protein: CASSDRREAGANVLTF

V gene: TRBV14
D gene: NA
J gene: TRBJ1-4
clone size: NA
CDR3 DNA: TGTGCCAGCAGCCATCTCGGGGAAAAGGTTCGTGAAAAACTGTTTTTT
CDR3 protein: CASSHLGEKVREKLFF

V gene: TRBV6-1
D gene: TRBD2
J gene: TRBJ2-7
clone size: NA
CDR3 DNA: TGTGCCAGCAGTGAATCCGGCGGACTAGCGGGAGGGCAGTACTTC
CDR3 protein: CASSESGGLAGGQYF

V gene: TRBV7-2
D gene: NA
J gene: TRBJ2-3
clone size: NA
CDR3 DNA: TGTGCCAGCAGCTTAAGTGCGTCGGGCGGTACGCAGTATTTT
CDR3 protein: CASSLSASGGTQYF

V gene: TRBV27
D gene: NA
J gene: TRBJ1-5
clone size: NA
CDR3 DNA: TGTGCCAGCAGTACCTCGATCAATCAGCCCCAGCATTTT
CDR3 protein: CASSTSINQPQHF

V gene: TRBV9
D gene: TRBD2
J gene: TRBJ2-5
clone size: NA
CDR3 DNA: TGTGCCAGCAGCGTATCACTAGCGGGAGTAGGAGAGACCCAGTACTTC
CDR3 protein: CASSVSLAGVGETQYF

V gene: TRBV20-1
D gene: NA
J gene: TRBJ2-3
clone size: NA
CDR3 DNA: TGCAGTGCTGAATTAACAGATACGCAGTATTTT
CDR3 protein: CSAELTDTQYF

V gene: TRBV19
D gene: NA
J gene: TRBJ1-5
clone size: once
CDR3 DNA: TGTGCCAGTAGTATGGGACCAAGCAATCAGCCCCAGCATTTT
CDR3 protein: CASSMGPSNQPQHF

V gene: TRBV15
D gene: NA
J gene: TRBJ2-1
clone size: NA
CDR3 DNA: TGTGCCACCAGCAGAGAGTCGACATCCTTTCTGCGGCTCTTC
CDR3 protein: CATSRESTSFLRLF

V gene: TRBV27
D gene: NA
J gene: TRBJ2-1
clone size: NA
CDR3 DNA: TGTGCCAGCAGTTTCCTAGCGTCCTCCTACAATGAGCAGTTCTTC
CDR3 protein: CASSFLASSYNEQFF

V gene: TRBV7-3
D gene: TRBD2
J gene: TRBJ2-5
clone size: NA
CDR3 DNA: TGTGCCAGCAGCCGGACTAGCGGGAGGGGGGAGACCCAGTACTTC
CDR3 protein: CASSRTSGRGETQYF

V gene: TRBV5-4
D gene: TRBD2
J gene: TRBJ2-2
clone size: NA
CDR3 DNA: TGTGCCAGCAGCTTGACTAGCGGAGAACCCGGGGAGCTGTTTTTT
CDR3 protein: CASSLTSGEPGELFF

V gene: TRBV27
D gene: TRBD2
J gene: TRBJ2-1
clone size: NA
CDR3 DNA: TGTGCCAGCAGTTCACAGCGGGGAAGCAATGAGCAGTTCTTC
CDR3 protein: CASSSQRGSNEQFF

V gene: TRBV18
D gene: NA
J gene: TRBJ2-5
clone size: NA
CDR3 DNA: TGTGCCAGCTCACCGAGTCGGGGTTCAGAGACCCAGTACTTC
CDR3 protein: CASSPSRGSETQYF

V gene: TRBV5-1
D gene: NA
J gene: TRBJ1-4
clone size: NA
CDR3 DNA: TGCGCCAGCAGCTTGCACCCGGGGGGCGACTTTAATGAAAAACTGTTTTTT
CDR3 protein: CASSLHPGGDFNEKLFF

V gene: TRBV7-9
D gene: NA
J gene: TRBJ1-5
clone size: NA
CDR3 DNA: TGTGCCAGCAGCTTGGGCAGATTCAATCAGCCCCAGCATTTT
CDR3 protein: CASSLGRFNQPQHF

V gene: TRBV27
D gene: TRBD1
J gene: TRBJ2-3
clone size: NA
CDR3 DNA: TGTGCCAGCAGTTTCGGACAGGGGGCTACAGATACGCAGTATTTT
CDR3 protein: CASSFGQGATDTQYF

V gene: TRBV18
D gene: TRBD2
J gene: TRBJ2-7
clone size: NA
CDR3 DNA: TGTGCCAGCTCACCACGGGCGGGAGATACATACGAGCAGTACTTC
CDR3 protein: CASSPRAGDTYEQYF

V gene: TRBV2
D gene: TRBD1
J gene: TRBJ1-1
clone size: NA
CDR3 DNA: TGTGCCAGCGTGCGGGGGCAGGGGGGAGCTGAAGCTTTCTTT
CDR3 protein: CASVRGQGGAEAFF

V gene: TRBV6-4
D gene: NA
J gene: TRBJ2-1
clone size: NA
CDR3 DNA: TGTGCCAGCAGTGACGATGTGGGGACCTACAATGAGCAGTTCTTC
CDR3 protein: CASSDDVGTYNEQFF

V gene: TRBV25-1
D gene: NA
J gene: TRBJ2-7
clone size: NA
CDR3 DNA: TGTGCCAGCAGTGAAGGGAGAGGACGGTTCTACGAGCAGTACTTC
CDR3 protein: CASSEGRGRFYEQYF

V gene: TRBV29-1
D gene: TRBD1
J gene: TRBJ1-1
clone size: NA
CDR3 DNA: TGCAGCGTTGCCGGGACAGGGGGCCAGAACACTGAAGCTTTCTTT
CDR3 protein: CSVAGTGGQNTEAFF

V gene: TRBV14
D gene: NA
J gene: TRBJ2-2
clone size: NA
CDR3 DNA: TGTGCCAGCAGCCAAATCATGGCGAAGACCGGGGAGCTGTTTTTT
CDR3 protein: CASSQIMAKTGELFF

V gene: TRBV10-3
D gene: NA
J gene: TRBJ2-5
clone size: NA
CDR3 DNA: TGTGCCATCAGTGCCCCCGGAGAGACCCAGTACTTC
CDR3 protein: CAISAPGETQYF

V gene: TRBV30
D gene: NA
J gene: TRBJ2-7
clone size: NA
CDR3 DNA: TGTGCCTGGAGTGGGAACTACGAGCAGTACTTC
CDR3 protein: CAWSGNYEQYF

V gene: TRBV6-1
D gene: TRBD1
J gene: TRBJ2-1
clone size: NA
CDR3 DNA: TGTGCCAGCAGCAAACAGGGGTACAATGAGCAGTTCTTC
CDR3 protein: CASSKQGYNEQFF

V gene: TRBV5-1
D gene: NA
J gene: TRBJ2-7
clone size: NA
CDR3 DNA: TGCGCCAGCAGCCCAGGCTCCTACGAGCAGTACTTC
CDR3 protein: CASSPGSYEQYF

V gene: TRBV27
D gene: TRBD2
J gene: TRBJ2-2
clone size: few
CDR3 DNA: TGTGCCAGCAGTACTCCTCCGACTAGCGGGAGATATACCGGGGAGCTGTTTTTT
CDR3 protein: CASSTPPTSGRYTGELFF

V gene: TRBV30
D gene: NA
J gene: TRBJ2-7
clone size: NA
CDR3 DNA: TGTGCCTGGACCCCAAGGGAGTCCATCCGTGACGAGCAGTACTTC
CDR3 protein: CAWTPRESIRDEQYF

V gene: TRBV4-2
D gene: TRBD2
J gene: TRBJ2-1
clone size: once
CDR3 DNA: TGTGCCAGCAGCCAAGATATCGCGGCTAGCGGGAGGGATGAGCAGTTCTTC
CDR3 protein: CASSQDIAASGRDEQFF

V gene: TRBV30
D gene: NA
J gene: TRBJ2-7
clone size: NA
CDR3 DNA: TGTGCCTGGAGTGTCCAGGCCGCCGGGCAGTACTTC
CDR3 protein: CAWSVQAAGQYF

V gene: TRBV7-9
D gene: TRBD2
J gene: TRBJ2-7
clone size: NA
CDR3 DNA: TGTGCCAGCAGCTTAACTAGCGGCGAGCAGTACTTC
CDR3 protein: CASSLTSGEQYF

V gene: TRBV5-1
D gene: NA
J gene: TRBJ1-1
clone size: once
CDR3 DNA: TGCGCCAGCAGCCTGGCCGGGACCTCGAACACTGAAGCTTTCTTT
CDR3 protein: CASSLAGTSNTEAFF

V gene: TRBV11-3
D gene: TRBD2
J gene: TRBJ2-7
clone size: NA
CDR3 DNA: TGTGCCAGCAGCTCATCCGGGACTAGCGGATCCTACGAGCAGTACTTC
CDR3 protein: CASSSSGTSGSYEQYF